This is a list of T cell receptor beta chains from one sample in a study of blood T cell repertoires in COVID-19. Libraries were prepared by immunoSEQ multiplex PCR; TCRdb keeps only in-frame clonotypes and omits some of them. The sample yields just over 300,000 clones, 70% to 90% seen once. Sequencing used PBMCs or T cells enriched from blood (not recorded which). These receptors originate from a man aged 25 to 40 who had recovered from COVID-19. The CDR3 runs from the conserved cysteine through the conserved F or W. Each record gives: D gene, V gene, J gene, clone size, CDR3 protein, CDR3 DNA. D genes are given only for firm matches. Expanded clones are given a class, and other clones once, few, many or no size at all.

>.|TRBV30|TRBJ1-1|.
CACPGNTEAFF
TGTGCCTGCCCAGGGAACACTGAAGCTTTCTTT
>.|TRBV5-1|TRBJ2-3|.
CASSLGGPSTDTQYF
TGCGCCAGCAGCTTGGGGGGCCCTAGCACAGATACGCAGTATTTT
>.|TRBV9|TRBJ2-1|.
CASSVEPKGNNEQFF
TGTGCCAGCAGCGTAGAACCTAAGGGGAACAATGAGCAGTTCTTC
>.|TRBV5-4|TRBJ1-2|.
CASFSIGGDGYTF
TGTGCCAGCTTCTCAATAGGAGGAGATGGCTACACCTTC
>.|TRBV5-6|TRBJ1-2|.
CASSLGRAYGYTF
TGTGCCAGCAGCTTGGGCAGGGCCTATGGCTACACCTTC
>TRBD1|TRBV12-3/TRBV12-4|TRBJ1-2|.
CASSPRTGAGYTF
TGTGCCAGCTCCCCCCGGACAGGGGCTGGCTACACCTTC
>.|TRBV7-2|TRBJ2-7|.
CASSLLGLTYEQYF
TGTGCCAGCAGCTTACTGGGACTTACCTACGAGCAGTACTTC
>TRBD1|TRBV3-1/TRBV3-2|TRBJ1-3|.
CASSQEGQRTIYF
TGTGCCAGCAGCCAAGAGGGACAGAGGACCATATATTTT
>.|TRBV7-2|TRBJ1-2|.
CASSLAPGANYGYTF
TGTGCCAGCAGCTTAGCCCCAGGGGCTAACTATGGCTACACCTTC
>TRBD1|TRBV5-6|TRBJ1-1|.
CASSYGDRVNTEAFF
TGTGCCAGCAGCTACGGAGACAGGGTGAACACTGAAGCTTTCTTT
>.|TRBV2|TRBJ2-7|.
CASSIPPLSSYEQYF
TGTGCCAGCAGTATCCCCCCTCTCAGCTCCTACGAGCAGTACTTC
>TRBD1|TRBV7-2|TRBJ1-1|.
CASSSGQVRAEAFF
TGTGCCAGCAGCAGCGGACAGGTTCGCGCTGAAGCTTTCTTT
>.|TRBV6-2/TRBV6-3|TRBJ1-1|.
CASSYDLVRGAFF
TGTGCCAGCAGTTACGACTTAGTCAGGGGAGCTTTCTTT
>.|TRBV2|TRBJ1-2|.
CASGREVDGYTF
TGTGCCAGCGGCAGGGAAGTGGATGGCTACACCTTC
>.|TRBV12-3/TRBV12-4|TRBJ2-7|few
CASSLGQVYEQYF
TGTGCCAGCAGTTTAGGACAGGTTTACGAGCAGTACTTC
>.|TRBV23-1|TRBJ2-3|.
CASSQSGLHRDTDTQYF
TGCGCCAGCAGTCAATCGGGCCTCCACCGTGACACAGATACGCAGTATTTT
>TRBD1|TRBV13|TRBJ1-2|.
CASSPGTGALLYGYTF
TGTGCCAGCAGCCCGGGGACAGGGGCCCTCCTCTATGGCTACACCTTC
>.|TRBV30|TRBJ1-4|few
CAWSVLNSGRGLFF
TGTGCCTGGAGTGTACTCAATTCGGGGAGAGGACTGTTTTTT
>.|TRBV7-9|TRBJ1-2|.
CASSLGRSEKLKSNYGYTF
TGTGCCAGCAGCTTAGGAAGGTCGGAGAAGCTAAAATCTAACTATGGCTACACCTTC
>TRBD1|TRBV30|TRBJ1-1|.
CAWSTDRGTILNTEAFF
TGTGCCTGGAGTACCGACAGGGGAACGATTTTGAACACTGAAGCTTTCTTT
>.|TRBV19|TRBJ1-4|.
CASSEAGGKLFF
TGTGCCAGTAGTGAAGCGGGGGGAAAACTGTTTTTT
>TRBD1|TRBV4-1|TRBJ1-2|.
CASSHGGTGKRANYGYTF
TGCGCCAGCAGCCACGGGGGGACAGGGAAGAGGGCCAACTATGGCTACACCTTC
>TRBD1|TRBV2|TRBJ2-7|.
CASRDRGGSYEQYF
TGTGCCAGCAGGGACAGGGGCGGCTCCTACGAGCAGTACTTC
>.|TRBV21-1|TRBJ1-6|.
CASSIPGGWCGSPLHF
TGTGCCAGCAGTATTCCAGGGGGCTGGTGCGGTTCACCCCTCCACTTT
>.|TRBV4-1|TRBJ2-7|.
CASSHRTVQDEQYF
TGCGCCAGCAGCCACAGGACAGTTCAGGACGAGCAGTACTTC
>TRBD1|TRBV9|TRBJ1-1|.
CASSVNRGMNTEAFF
TGTGCCAGCAGCGTCAACAGGGGCATGAACACTGAAGCTTTCTTT
>.|TRBV30|TRBJ1-1|.
CAWTSGVGLGGTEAFF
TGTGCCTGGACCTCAGGGGTGGGGCTAGGAGGCACTGAAGCTTTCTTT
>.|TRBV13|TRBJ2-5|.
CASSLYAARGEETQYF
TGTGCCAGCAGCTTATATGCGGCCCGAGGAGAAGAGACCCAGTACTTC
>.|TRBV4-3|TRBJ1-2|few
CASSQDGGYGYTF
TGCGCCAGCAGCCAAGATGGAGGGTATGGCTACACCTTC
>TRBD1|TRBV5-5|TRBJ2-7|.
CASSLSDRGLSYEQYF
TGTGCCAGCAGCCTTTCCGACAGGGGGCTATCATACGAGCAGTACTTC
>.|TRBV10-1|TRBJ1-1|.
CASSSSWSEAFF
TGCGCCAGCTCTAGTTCTTGGAGTGAAGCTTTCTTT
>.|TRBV19|TRBJ2-7|.
CASSLPDTSLEQYF
TGTGCCAGTAGTCTCCCGGACACTTCACTGGAGCAGTACTTC
>TRBD1|TRBV27|TRBJ2-7|.
CASSLRGAGGEQYF
TGTGCCAGCAGTTTACGTGGGGCAGGGGGCGAGCAGTACTTC
>.|TRBV5-4|TRBJ2-2|.
CASSRIPRAGTGELFF
TGTGCCAGCAGCCGAATACCTAGGGCGGGTACCGGGGAGCTGTTTTTT
>.|TRBV20-1|TRBJ1-2|.
CSAADYYGYTF
TGCAGTGCTGCGGATTACTATGGCTACACCTTC
>TRBD1|TRBV6-6|TRBJ1-3|few
CASSSGQPRSGNTIYF
TGTGCCAGCAGTTCGGGACAGCCCCGCTCTGGAAACACCATATATTTT
>.|TRBV12-3/TRBV12-4|TRBJ1-5|.
CASSREWQPQHF
TGTGCCAGCAGTCGGGAGTGGCAGCCCCAGCATTTT
>.|TRBV3-1/TRBV3-2|TRBJ1-2|.
CASSQADYGYTF
TGTGCCAGCAGCCAAGCAGATTATGGCTACACCTTC
>TRBD1|TRBV11-1|TRBJ2-3|.
CASSFDRTGRTDTQYF
TGTGCCAGCAGCTTCGATAGGACAGGGAGGACAGATACGCAGTATTTT
>.|TRBV30|TRBJ1-2|.
CACRDGYTF
TGTGCCTGCAGGGATGGCTACACCTTC
>.|TRBV6-5|TRBJ2-3|.
CASINRVDTQYF
TGTGCCAGCATAAACAGGGTCGATACGCAGTATTTT
>.|TRBV27|TRBJ1-1|.
CASSFRRSGAEAFF
TGTGCCAGCAGTTTCAGACGGTCGGGGGCTGAAGCTTTCTTT
>TRBD1|TRBV5-4|TRBJ2-7|.
CASSLLQGAGEQYF
TGTGCCAGCAGCTTGTTGCAGGGGGCAGGCGAGCAGTACTTC
>TRBD2|TRBV19|TRBJ2-2|.
CASRPLAGGLTGELFF
TGTGCCAGTAGGCCTCTAGCGGGGGGTCTCACCGGGGAGCTGTTTTTT
>TRBD1|TRBV12-3/TRBV12-4|TRBJ1-1|.
CASRQGGSEAFF
TGTGCCAGCCGACAGGGGGGGTCTGAAGCTTTCTTT
>.|TRBV7-2|TRBJ2-7|.
CASSPRGSGPSSYEQYF
TGTGCCAGCAGCCCCCGGGGTAGCGGACCAAGCTCCTACGAGCAGTACTTC
>.|TRBV3-1/TRBV3-2|TRBJ2-1|.
CASSLYGEQFF
TGTGCCAGCAGTCTCTATGGTGAGCAGTTCTTC
>.|TRBV4-1|TRBJ2-7|.
CASSQEEDGRYEQYF
TGCGCCAGCAGCCAAGAGGAGGATGGACGTTACGAGCAGTACTTC
>.|TRBV21-1|TRBJ2-7|once
CASYGHRDRGVPYEQYF
TGTGCCAGCTATGGTCACCGGGACAGGGGTGTCCCCTACGAGCAGTACTTC
>.|TRBV25-1|TRBJ1-2|.
CASSDEGRGNYGYTF
TGTGCCAGCAGTGATGAGGGGAGGGGAAACTATGGCTACACCTTC
>TRBD1|TRBV10-3|TRBJ1-4|.
CAISVDRRQGTNEKLFF
TGTGCCATCAGTGTAGACAGGCGACAGGGAACTAATGAAAAACTGTTTTTT
>TRBD2|TRBV10-3|TRBJ2-7|once
CAISEIGTSYEQYF
TGTGCCATCAGTGAGATCGGGACTAGTTACGAGCAGTACTTC
>TRBD1|TRBV25-1|TRBJ2-3|.
CASGDRDRGTDTQYF
TGTGCCAGCGGAGACCGGGACAGGGGAACAGATACGCAGTATTTT
>TRBD1|TRBV5-1|TRBJ1-4|.
CASSLLGTGGEKLFF
TGCGCCAGCAGCTTGCTTGGGACAGGGGGTGAAAAACTGTTTTTT
>TRBD2|TRBV11-2|TRBJ2-7|.
CASSLGASGSSYEQYF
TGTGCCAGCAGCTTAGGGGCTAGCGGGTCCTCCTACGAGCAGTACTTC
>TRBD1|TRBV19|TRBJ1-2|.
CASSIRVGQGNGGYTF
TGTGCCAGTAGTATAAGAGTAGGACAGGGAAACGGTGGCTACACCTTC
>.|TRBV5-5|TRBJ1-1|few
CASSLGVSGNTEAFF
TGTGCCAGCAGCTTGGGCGTGTCTGGGAACACTGAAGCTTTCTTT